The 8 T cell receptor beta chains listed next were all sequenced from one sample in a study of T cell responses to AZD1222 COVID-19 vaccine. Sequencing used immunoSEQ multiplex PCR; TCRdb keeps in-frame clones, though not all of them. The data show about 110,000 clones, 91% seen once. The sequencing used peripheral blood, collected on day 0 of AZD1222 vaccination. These receptors were taken from an adult in good health.

CDR3 DNA: TGTGCCAGCAGTCTAGGGACAGGGCAAGACGGGGAGCTGTTTTTT. It yields the protein CASSLGTGQDGELFF. This chain links TRBV28 with TRBJ2-2; TRBD1 matches at 9 bases. This CDR3 is built from 15 residues. Per the germline V gene, CDR1 is MDHEN and CDR2 is SYDVKM. Unmatched junction bases numbered 8, after V lost 5 bases and J lost 7 bases.

The V and J genes are TRBV5-1 and TRBJ2-7; D possibly corresponds to TRBD2 (6 bases). The CDR3 runs 15 residues. From germline, CDR1 is SGHRS and CDR2 YFSETQ. V was trimmed by 3 bases and J by 4 bases, leaving 17 bases between them. CDR3 region: CASSSSLGGGYEQYF. DNA for the CDR3: TGCGCCAGCAGCTCGTCACTGGGGGGTGGTTACGAGCAGTACTTC.

This clone came up once. This rearrangement joins TRBV9 to TRBJ1-5; D unresolved. Trimming took 3 bases from V and 7 from J, leaving 20 bases between them. Germline V lookup: CDR1 SGDLS, CDR2 YYNGEE. CDR3 length: 16 amino acids. Here the CDR3 DNA reads TGTGCCAGCAGCGGCGCTCCGGGCCCTTCGGGGCAGCCCCAGCATTTT. This sequence encodes CASSGAPGPSGQPQHF.

The V and J genes are TRBV2 and TRBJ1-1; D remains unclear. Deletions cut 4 bases from V and 5 bases from J, with 17 bases between. The CDR3 is 15 amino acids. In germline, CDR1 is SNHLY, CDR2 FYNNEI. The CDR3 DNA is TGTGCCAGCAGTGCCCGACCGTCCCTGGGGACTGAAGCTTTCTTT. Its protein is CASSARPSLGTEAFF.

The chain recombines TRBV29-1 with TRBJ1-5, with a possible D match to TRBD1 (5 bases). The germline gives CDR1 SQVTM, CDR2 ANQGSEA. Deletions cut 4 bases from V and 6 bases from J, with 10 bases between. The CDR3 sequence is 12 residues long. CDR3 residues: CSVGDGGQPQHF. Written as DNA, the CDR3 is TGCAGCGTTGGCGATGGGGGTCAGCCCCAGCATTTT.

The chain employs TRBV15 and TRBJ1-2; D not resolved. V lost 0 bases to trimming and J lost 3 bases, with 17 bases between them. Germline V gene lookup returns CDR1 LNHNV and CDR2 YYDKDF (reference sequence). The CDR3 runs to 17 residues. CDR3 DNA: TGTGCCACCAGCAGAGATCGCGTGGGCCTGAGGGACTATGGCTACACCTTC. Its protein is CATSRDRVGLRDYGYTF. Full variable domain (missing parts from reference TRBV15 and TRBJ1-2): DAMVIQNPRYQVTQFGKPVTLSCSQTLNHNVMYWYQQKSSQAPKLLFHYYDKDFNNEADTPDNFQSRRPNTSFCFLDIRSPGLGDTAMYLCATSRDRVGLRDYGYTFGSGTRLTVV.

This clone appeared once. The rearrangement uses TRBV12-3 or TRBV12-4 and TRBJ1-1; 9 bases align to TRBD1. V shed 5 bases and J 3 bases; nucleotides not matched to a gene: 1. The CDR3 is 13 residues long. Here the CDR3 reads CASSRTGDTEAFF. The CDR3 DNA is TGTGCCAGCAGTCGGACAGGGGACACTGAAGCTTTCTTT.

The V and J genes are TRBV11-2 and TRBJ1-1, with TRBD1 matching over 8 bases. V shed 4 bases and J 3 bases; nucleotides not matched to a gene: 7. Germline V CDR1 and CDR2: SGHAT, FQNNGV. The CDR3 length is 15 residues. The CDR3 coding sequence is TGTGCCAGCAGCTCCCCGACAGGGGAGGACACTGAAGCTTTCTTT. Translating gives CASSSPTGEDTEAFF.